One sample yielded the 30 T cell receptor beta chains listed below, sequenced in a study of CD8 T cells in ankylosing spondylitis. TCRdb passed the 5' RACE reads through MiXCR, listing each CDR3 protein once. The data contain 300,000 to 350,000 distinct CDR3 sequences, more than 20% of them seen just once; the ten biggest clones take up 3.5%. What was sequenced was blood, either unsorted or a sorted T cell fraction (not recorded which). Receptors were obtained from a female donor with ankylosing spondylitis or in good health (not recorded which).

The chain couples TRBV20-1 to TRBJ2-3, with 7 bases that match TRBD2. The CDR3 has 14 amino acids. In germline, CDR1 is DFQATT, CDR2 SNEGSKA (reference sequence). The V segment lost 3 bases and the J segment 1 base; nucleotides outside the gene matches: 4. This CDR3 is CSARYRGGTDTQYF. For the CDR3, the DNA is TGCAGTGCTAGGTACCGGGGGGGCACAGATACGCAGTATTTT.

The table lists this clonotype with a few counts. CDR3 protein: CASSAAVRAGGLYEQYF. The CDR3, as DNA: TGTGCCAGCAGCGCCGCTGTCCGGGCAGGAGGGCTGTACGAGCAGTACTTC. V and J are TRBV9 and TRBJ2-7; perhaps TRBD2 as D (6 bases). The germline gives CDR1 SGDLS, CDR2 YYNGEE. CDR3 length equals 17 residues. With 3 bases removed from V and 4 bases from J, the gap between germline ends came to 23 bases.

There are a few counts of this clonotype. V gene TRBV5-1 combines with J gene TRBJ2-7; 10 bases match TRBD1. Germline-derived CDR1 and CDR2 are SGHRS and YFSETQ. The CDR3 is 14 residues long. V shed 4 bases, J shed 5 bases, and the junction held 6 bases outside the gene matches. CDR3 protein: CASSTGTGVHEQYF. As DNA, the CDR3 is TGCGCCAGCAGCACCGGGACAGGGGTCCACGAGCAGTACTTC.

The V call is TRBV18, the J call TRBJ2-7; D gene unclear. Trimming stripped 3 bases from V and 1 base from J, with 22 bases between. This CDR3 is 18 amino acids long. Germline lookup yields CDR1 KGHSH and CDR2 LQKENI. CDR3 nucleotide sequence: TGTGCCAGCTCACCGGAATTCGACGGCAGGCCCCAATCCTACGAGCAGTACTTC. Amino acid sequence: CASSPEFDGRPQSYEQYF.

The chain employs TRBV6-2 or TRBV6-3 and TRBJ2-6; a possible D gene is TRBD1 (6 bases). The CDR3 has 16 amino acids. CDR1 and CDR2 (germline): MNHEY, SVGEGT. V lost 0 bases and J lost 2, with 8 bases in between. CDR3 sequence: CASSYSGGTGANVLTF. The CDR3 DNA sequence: TGTGCCAGCAGTTACTCAGGGGGTACTGGGGCCAACGTCCTGACTTTC.

This clonotype was detected many times. The CDR3, as DNA: TGTGCCAGCAGCTTGGGCAGGGAGACGGAGACCCAGTACTTC. Its translation: CASSLGRETETQYF. This chain joins TRBV5-4 and TRBJ2-5; tentatively, D is TRBD1 or TRBD2 (5 bases each). Looked up from germline, CDR1 is SGHNT and CDR2 is YYREEE (reference sequence). The CDR3 is made up of 14 amino acids. V was cut by 0 bases and J by 5 bases, with 11 bases left in between.

The chain couples TRBV7-2 to TRBJ2-1; D not resolved. V was cut by 2 bases and J by 5 bases, with 10 bases left in between. Germline CDR1 reads SGHTA; CDR2 reads FQGNSA. CDR3 size: 14 residues. CDR3 sequence: CASSLLSGNNEQFF. CDR3 nucleotide sequence: TGTGCCAGCAGCTTATTGTCAGGAAACAATGAGCAGTTCTTC.

This clonotype was seen a handful of times. The rearrangement joins TRBV4-3 to TRBJ2-3; D uncertain. Germline V lookup: CDR1 LGHNA, CDR2 YSLEER. Trimming took off 2 bases at V and 5 bases at J, with 8 bases between the two ends. CDR3 length: 13 residues. This chain's CDR3 is CASSQLSGDTQYF. The CDR3 coding sequence is TGCGCCAGCAGCCAACTCTCGGGAGATACGCAGTATTTT.

In its sample, this clonotype was seen many times. The J gene is TRBJ2-7, the V gene TRBV29-1; 8 nucleotides align to TRBD1. Looked up from germline, CDR1 is SQVTM and CDR2 is ANQGSEA. The CDR3 runs to 13 residues. V was pared by 7 bases and J by 7 bases, with 12 bases of the junction left unmatched. The CDR3: CSAQGATQWEQYF. CDR3 DNA: TGCAGCGCCCAGGGGGCTACTCAGTGGGAGCAGTACTTC.

The chain carries TRBV15 and TRBJ2-1; no reliable D call. CDR3 length: 15 residues. The germline V gene has CDR1 LNHNV and CDR2 YYDKDF (reference sequence). Trimming stripped 0 bases from V and 8 bases from J, with 14 bases between. The CDR3 reads CATSRDLPYGHEQFF. The DNA for the CDR3 is TGTGCCACCAGCAGAGATCTCCCTTATGGCCATGAGCAGTTCTTC.

This chain joins TRBV24-1 and TRBJ2-3; a weak D match, TRBD1 (6 bases). The CDR3 loop spans 14 amino acids. Germline V gives CDR1 KGHDR, CDR2 SFDVKD. V was pared by 4 bases and J by 8 bases, with 15 bases between. The CDR3 DNA reads as TGTGCCACCAGTGAACCAAAAGGGGGAAGTACGCAGTATTTT. Its translation is CATSEPKGGSTQYF.

This sequence joins TRBV2 and TRBJ1-4, with unresolved D. From germline, CDR1 is SNHLY and CDR2 FYNNEI. Trimming shortened V by 8 bases and J by 11 bases, and 9 bases separated the two germline ends. This CDR3 spans 10 amino acids. In nucleotides, the CDR3 is TGTGCCAGCGGGGATGGGAAACTGTTTTTT. It translates to CASGDGKLFF.

This chain connects TRBV18 to TRBJ2-3, with D perhaps matching TRBD2 (5 bases). Trimming left V 3 bases short and J 2 bases short, with 12 bases between. Germline loops: CDR1 KGHSH, CDR2 LQKENI. The CDR3 has 15 residues. The CDR3 sequence is CASSPRGFTTDTQYF. The CDR3 DNA reads TGTGCCAGCTCACCCCGGGGATTTACCACAGATACGCAGTATTTT.

In its sample, this clonotype was seen many times. V usage is TRBV5-1 and J usage is TRBJ2-4, with 8 positions matching TRBD1. CDR1 is SGHRS and CDR2 is YFSETQ in the germline V gene. Trimming removed 4 bases from V and 6 bases from J; junction bases left unmatched: 12. This CDR3 is built from 16 residues. CDR3: CASSGGDRKAGNIQYF. DNA of the CDR3: TGCGCCAGCAGCGGCGGGGACAGGAAGGCTGGAAACATTCAGTACTTC. Full variable domain (outside the CDR3, taken from reference TRBV5-1 and TRBJ2-4): KAGVTQTPRYLIKTRGQQVTLSCSPISGHRSVSWYQQTPGQGLQFLFEYFSETQRNKGNFPGRFSGRQFSNSRSEMNVSTLELGDSALYLCASSGGDRKAGNIQYFGAGTRLSVL.

This clonotype showed up just a few times. V is TRBV14 and J is TRBJ1-5; unclear D gene. V was shortened by 4 bases and J by 5 bases, with 9 bases between the two germline ends. The CDR3 has 13 residues. CDR1 and CDR2 (germline): SGHDN, FVKESK. CDR3 coding DNA: TGTGCCAGCAGCCCGACCCCTTATCAGCCCCAGCATTTT. Amino acids: CASSPTPYQPQHF.

This clonotype has only a few counts. One end of the junction fails to match germline, which may point to a read error. CDR3 loop: CRVTGMNTEAFF. Written as DNA, the CDR3 is TGCCGCGTTACAGGGATGAACACTGAAGCTTTCTTT. The chain carries TRBV29-1 and TRBJ1-1; the D gene is possibly TRBD1 (6 bases). The length of the CDR3 is 12 residues. Per germline, CDR1 SQVTM and CDR2 ANQGSEA.

This clonotype came up a few times. The chain is built from TRBV7-2 and TRBJ2-7; TRBD2 is a possible D gene (6 bases). Germline lookup yields CDR1 SGHTA and CDR2 FQGNSA. Trimming shortened V by 0 bases and J by 4 bases, and 16 bases separated the two germline ends. This CDR3 contains 16 residues. The CDR3 protein is CASSLALLGDSYEQYF. The DNA for the CDR3 is TGTGCCAGCAGCTTAGCGCTGTTGGGGGACTCTTACGAGCAGTACTTC. The entire variable domain, with the rest obtained from reference TRBV7-2 and TRBJ2-7, is as follows: GAGVSQSPSNKVTEKGKDVELRCDPISGHTALYWYRQSLGQGLEFLIYFQGNSAPDKSGLPSDRFSAERTGGSVSTLTIQRTQQEDSAVYLCASSLALLGDSYEQYFGPGTRLTVT.

This clonotype showed up just a few times. The chain recombines TRBV7-2 with TRBJ2-1; TRBD2 aligns across 13 bases. The CDR3 consists of 16 residues. The V segment lost 2 bases and the J segment 10 bases; nucleotides outside the gene matches: 8. The germline V gene encodes CDR1 SGHTA and CDR2 FQGNSA. CDR3 nucleotides: TGTGCCAGCAGCTTACCCCGACTAGCGGGAGGAGAAGAGCAGTTCTTC. Translating it yields CASSLPRLAGGEEQFF.

The J gene is TRBJ1-5, the V gene TRBV12-3 or TRBV12-4; D uncertain. This CDR3 region has 13 residues. The germline V and J ends were trimmed by 6 bases and 5 bases, with 11 bases remaining between them. The CDR3 reads CASRTGGYQPQHF. As DNA, the CDR3 is TGTGCCAGCAGGACCGGCGGTTATCAGCCCCAGCATTTT.

The V and J genes are TRBV2 and TRBJ2-7; D may be TRBD2 (5 bases). With 3 bases removed from V and 6 bases from J, the gap between germline ends came to 21 bases. The CDR3 is 16 amino acids. Germline V gives CDR1 SNHLY, CDR2 FYNNEI. CDR3 nucleotide sequence: TGTGCCAGCAGTGAGCGAGAAAAATCGGGCCGGGGCGAGCAGTACTTC. It is translated as CASSEREKSGRGEQYF.

This chain links TRBV20-1 with TRBJ2-7, with 7 positions matching TRBD2. Germline values: CDR1 DFQATT, CDR2 SNEGSKA (reference sequence). The CDR3 has 17 residues. Losses at the gene ends were 3 bases for V and 4 bases for J; bases not matched to a gene: 18. The CDR3 DNA reads as TGCAGTGCTAGTCCCTATCGGGCGGGAGTATTAGAGTACGAGCAGTACTTC. Its translation: CSASPYRAGVLEYEQYF.

This chain joins TRBV7-2 and TRBJ2-7; the D is unclear. CDR1 and CDR2 (germline): SGHTA, FQGNSA. The CDR3 extends over 14 amino acids. V was pared by 5 bases and J by 3 bases, with 14 bases between. The CDR3 is CASSRAPQFYEQYF. CDR3 bases: TGTGCCAGCAGCCGAGCCCCCCAGTTCTACGAGCAGTACTTC.

This clonotype appeared a few times. The chain employs TRBV24-1 and TRBJ1-1, with D tentatively TRBD1 (5 bases). Germline CDR1 is KGHDR and CDR2 is SFDVKD. V was cut by 3 bases and J by 7 bases, with 11 bases left in between. The CDR3 has 13 residues. DNA for the CDR3: TGTGCCACCAGTGATGTGGGGGGACTTGAAGCTTTCTTT. It codes for CATSDVGGLEAFF.

The chain carries TRBV7-8 and TRBJ2-5; possibly TRBD1 or TRBD2 for D (5 bases each). The CDR3 spans 14 residues. V shed 3 bases and J shed 2 bases, with 10 bases lying between them. Germline CDR1 reads SGHVS; CDR2 reads FQNEAQ. The chain's CDR3 is CASSFGTVQETQYF. CDR3 nucleotides: TGTGCCAGCAGCTTTGGGACGGTACAAGAGACCCAGTACTTC.

The chain is built from TRBV6-1 and TRBJ1-2; TRBD1 agrees at 10 bases. J lost 7 bases, V lost 6 bases, and 11 bases had no gene match. CDR1 is MNHNS and CDR2 is SASEGT in the germline V gene. The CDR3 is 15 residues long. In nucleotides, the CDR3 is TGTGCCAGCAGAAATCGACAGACAGGGGGCTTTGGCTACACCTTC. Translation: CASRNRQTGGFGYTF.

The CDR3, as DNA: TGTGCCAGCAGTTACTCCTCCCCGGGGAGGGGGCGGACCGGGGAGCTGTTTTTT. Protein sequence: CASSYSSPGRGRTGELFF. The chain has TRBV6-5 and TRBJ2-2; D is perhaps TRBD1 or TRBD2 (7 bases each). Germline loops: CDR1 MNHEY, CDR2 SVGAGI. The CDR3 contains 18 residues. V was cut by 0 bases and J by 5 bases, with 19 bases left in between.

The V call is TRBV15, the J call TRBJ2-1; D is undetermined. CDR1 is LNHNV, CDR2 YYDKDF, per germline (reference sequence). The CDR3 is made up of 12 amino acids. Trimming removed 6 bases at V and 5 bases at J, with 8 bases between. The CDR3 region has the DNA TGTGCCACCAGGCCCACTGACAATGAGCAGTTCTTC. This gives the protein CATRPTDNEQFF.

Only a few counts were recorded for this clonotype. This chain connects TRBV24-1 to TRBJ2-1; 10 nucleotides line up with TRBD2. V shed 4 bases, J shed 1 base, and the junction held 3 bases outside the gene matches. This CDR3 contains 16 residues. Germline loops: CDR1 KGHDR, CDR2 SFDVKD. CDR3 in amino acids: CATSDSTSGSYNEQFF. As DNA, the CDR3 is TGTGCCACCAGTGACTCGACTAGCGGGTCCTACAATGAGCAGTTCTTC.

The rearrangement uses TRBV15 and TRBJ2-7, with 8 bases fitting TRBD2. V was pared by 1 base and J by 6 bases, with 8 bases of the junction left unmatched. The V gene's germline CDR1 is LNHNV and CDR2 YYDKDF (reference sequence). This CDR3 region has 15 residues. The CDR3 spells CATSRGSGRDGEQYF. CDR3 bases: TGTGCCACCAGCAGAGGAAGCGGGAGAGACGGCGAGCAGTACTTC.

This clonotype showed up just a few times. This chain connects TRBV11-2 to TRBJ2-1; no clear D gene. The germline V and J ends were trimmed by 4 bases and 7 bases, with 8 bases remaining between them. The CDR3 totals 12 residues. CDR1 is SGHAT and CDR2 is FQNNGV in the germline V gene. Written as DNA, the CDR3 is TGTGCCAGCAGCTCCCGGATGAATGAGCAGTTCTTC. It translates to CASSSRMNEQFF.